This paragraph covers one T cell receptor beta chain sequence. CDR1 SGHNT and CDR2 YYREEE come from the germline V gene (reference sequence). The V end lost 1 base, the J end lost 2 bases, and 9 bases lay between the germline ends. This CDR3 is 14 amino acids long. Here immunoSEQ multiplex PCR was the method, and the copy in TCRdb shows in-frame clones only, minus some. The sample yields more than 13,000 clones, approximately 70% seen once. This sample was taken from a study of T cells after somatic rescue of genetic block. The clonotype originates from a man aged 18 to 29. Material: peripheral blood mononuclear cells (PBMCs). The chain uses TRBV5-4 and TRBJ1-1; weak D call: TRBD1 (5 bases). The CDR3 loop reads CASSLKGDNTEAFF. The CDR3 DNA follows: TGTGCCAGCAGCTTGAAAGGGGATAACACTGAAGCTTTCTTT.